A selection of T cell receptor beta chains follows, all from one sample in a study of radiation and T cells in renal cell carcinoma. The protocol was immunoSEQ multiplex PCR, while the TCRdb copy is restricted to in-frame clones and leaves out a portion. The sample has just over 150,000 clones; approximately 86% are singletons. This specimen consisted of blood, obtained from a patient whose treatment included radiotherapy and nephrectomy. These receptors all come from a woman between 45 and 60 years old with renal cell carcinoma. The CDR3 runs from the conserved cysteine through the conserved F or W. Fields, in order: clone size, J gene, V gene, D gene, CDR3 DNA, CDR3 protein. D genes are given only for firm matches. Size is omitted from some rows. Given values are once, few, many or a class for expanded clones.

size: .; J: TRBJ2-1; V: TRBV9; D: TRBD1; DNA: TGTGCCAGCAGCGTAGAGGGGGCGTCGCTCGATGAGCAGTTCTTC; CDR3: CASSVEGASLDEQFF
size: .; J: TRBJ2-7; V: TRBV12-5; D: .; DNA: TGTGCTAGTGGTTTAAACGGCTACGAGCAGTACTTC; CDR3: CASGLNGYEQYF
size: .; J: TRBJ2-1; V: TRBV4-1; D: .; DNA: TGCGCCAGCAGCCAAGATCGGGGACTCGGCTTAAGCAATGAGCAGTTCTTC; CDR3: CASSQDRGLGLSNEQFF
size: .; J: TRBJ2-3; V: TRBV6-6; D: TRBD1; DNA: TGTGCCAGCCACCCTACAGGGGTCACAGATACGCAGTATTTT; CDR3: CASHPTGVTDTQYF
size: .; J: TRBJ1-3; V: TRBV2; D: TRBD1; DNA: TGTGCCACTACGACAGGGGGCGGAAACACCATATATTTT; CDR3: CATTTGGGNTIYF
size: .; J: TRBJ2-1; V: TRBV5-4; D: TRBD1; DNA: TGTGCCAGCAGCGCCGGGACAGGGGGTTACAATGAGCAGTTCTTC; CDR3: CASSAGTGGYNEQFF
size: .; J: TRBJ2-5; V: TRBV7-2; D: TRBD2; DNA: TGTGCCAGCAGCTCGGGACTACCGCTCGCTGGGGAGACCCAGTACTTC; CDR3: CASSSGLPLAGETQYF
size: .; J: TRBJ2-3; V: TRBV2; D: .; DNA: TGTGCCAGCAGCGGAGGGGGGACGTATAATTATTTT; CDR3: CASSGGGTYNYF
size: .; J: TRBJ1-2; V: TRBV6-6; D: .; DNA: TGTGCCAGCAGTTTGGGGACGGGGACTTATGGCTACACCTTC; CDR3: CASSLGTGTYGYTF
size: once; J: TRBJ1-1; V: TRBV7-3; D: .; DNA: TGTGCCAGCAGCACCTCAGAGGGCACTGAAGCTTTCTTT; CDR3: CASSTSEGTEAFF
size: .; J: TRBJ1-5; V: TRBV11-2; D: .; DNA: TGTGCCAGCAGCTTAGGTTGGAATAGCAATCAGCCCCAGCATTTT; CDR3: CASSLGWNSNQPQHF
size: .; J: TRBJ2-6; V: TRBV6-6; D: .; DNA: TGTGCCAGCAGCCCCGGACATTCTGGGGCCAACGTCCTGACTTTC; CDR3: CASSPGHSGANVLTF
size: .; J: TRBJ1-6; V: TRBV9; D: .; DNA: TGTGCCAGCAGTTATCGACAGGATAATTCACCCCTCCACTTT; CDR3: CASSYRQDNSPLHF
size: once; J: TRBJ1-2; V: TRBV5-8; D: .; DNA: TGTGCCAGCAGCCAGCGACGGTACAGCACAGCTAACTATGGCTACACCTTC; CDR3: CASSQRRYSTANYGYTF
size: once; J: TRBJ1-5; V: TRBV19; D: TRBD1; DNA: TGTGCCAGTAGTATCCAGGACCGACAGGGCCAATGGTCCCAGCATTTT; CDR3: CASSIQDRQGQWSQHF
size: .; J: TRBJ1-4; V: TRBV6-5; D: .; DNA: TGTGCCAGCAGTTACGGGGGCTCGACTAATGAAAAACTGTTTTTT; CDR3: CASSYGGSTNEKLFF
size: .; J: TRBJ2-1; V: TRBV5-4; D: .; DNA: TGTGCCAGCAGCTCGGCCGGGACTCACTTGGGGAATGAGCAGTTCTTC; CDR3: CASSSAGTHLGNEQFF
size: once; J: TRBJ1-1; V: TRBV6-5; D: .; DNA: TGTGCCAGCAAAAACAGGTTTGAAGCTTTCTTT; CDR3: CASKNRFEAFF
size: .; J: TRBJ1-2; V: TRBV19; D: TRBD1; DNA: TGTGCCAGTAGTATCCAGGGGGTGCTGGATGGCTACACCTTC; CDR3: CASSIQGVLDGYTF
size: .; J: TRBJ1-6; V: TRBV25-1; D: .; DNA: TGTGCCAGCAGTGAATGGGGCCCTACCGCAGGGTCACCCCTCCACTTT; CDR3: CASSEWGPTAGSPLHF
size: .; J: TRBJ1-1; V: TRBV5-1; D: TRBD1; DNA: TGCGCCAGCAGCGAAGGGACAGCCACTGAAGCTTTCTTT; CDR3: CASSEGTATEAFF
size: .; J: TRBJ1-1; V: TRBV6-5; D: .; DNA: TGTGCCAGCAGTTACTCGGGGCGGGGGAACACTGAAGCTTTCTTT; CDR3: CASSYSGRGNTEAFF
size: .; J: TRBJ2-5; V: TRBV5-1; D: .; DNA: TGCGCCAGCAGCTTGGGATACAGGGTCGAGACCCAGTACTTC; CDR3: CASSLGYRVETQYF
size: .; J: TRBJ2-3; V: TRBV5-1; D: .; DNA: TGCGCCAGCAGCCTCACTGCACGTAGCACAGATACGCAGTATTTT; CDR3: CASSLTARSTDTQYF
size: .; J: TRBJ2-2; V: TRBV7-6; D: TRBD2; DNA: TGTGCCAGCAGCGCCATGGGGGGGGCGAACACCGGGGAGCTGTTTTTT; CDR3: CASSAMGGANTGELFF
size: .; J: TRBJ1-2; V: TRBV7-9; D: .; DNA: TGTGCCAGCAGCTTCGGCGGGGAGTTATATGGCTACACCTTC; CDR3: CASSFGGELYGYTF
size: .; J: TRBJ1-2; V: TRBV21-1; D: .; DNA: TGTGCCAGCAGCCGACGCCAAATCTGGACAGCCAACTATGGCTACACCTTC; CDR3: CASSRRQIWTANYGYTF
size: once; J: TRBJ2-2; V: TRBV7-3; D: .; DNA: TGTGCCAGCAGCTTGGGAGGAATTCTCCCCGGGGAGCTGTTTTTT; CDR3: CASSLGGILPGELFF
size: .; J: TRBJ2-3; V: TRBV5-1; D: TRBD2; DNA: TGCGCCAGCAGCCGCGGACTAGCGGGGACAGATACGCAGTATTTT; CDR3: CASSRGLAGTDTQYF
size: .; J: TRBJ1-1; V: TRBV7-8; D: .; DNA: TGTGCCAGCAGCTTCGATAATCCATCCTGGGGCACTGAAGCTTTCTTT; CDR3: CASSFDNPSWGTEAFF
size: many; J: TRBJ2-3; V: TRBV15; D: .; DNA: TGTGCCACCAGCAGAGGGAGGGATACGCAGTATTTT; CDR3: CATSRGRDTQYF
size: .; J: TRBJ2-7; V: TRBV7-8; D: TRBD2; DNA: TGTGCCAGCAGCTTACGGCCTAGCGGGGGGACCTACGAGCAGTACTTC; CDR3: CASSLRPSGGTYEQYF
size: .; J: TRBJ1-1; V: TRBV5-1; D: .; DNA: TGCGCCAGCAGCTTGGGGGTCCTCGCTGAAGCTTTCTTT; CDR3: CASSLGVLAEAFF
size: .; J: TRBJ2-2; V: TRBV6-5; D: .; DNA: TGTGCCAGCAGTTACTCTTTGGCCGGGGAGCTGTTTTTT; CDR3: CASSYSLAGELFF
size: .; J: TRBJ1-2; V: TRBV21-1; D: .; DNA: TGTGCCAGGGACGGGACTTCTTTACCAGATGGCTACACCTTC; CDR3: CARDGTSLPDGYTF
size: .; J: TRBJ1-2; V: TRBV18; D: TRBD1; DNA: TGTGCCAGCTCACCGGGACAGGGTCGGGACTATGGCTACACCTTC; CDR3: CASSPGQGRDYGYTF
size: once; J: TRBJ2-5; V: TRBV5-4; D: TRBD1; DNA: TGTGCCAGCAGCCGTCCCGGGACAGGGTACCAAGAGACCCAGTACTTC; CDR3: CASSRPGTGYQETQYF
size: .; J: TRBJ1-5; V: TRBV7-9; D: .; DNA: TGTGCCAGCAGCCAGGACATTAACAATCAGCCCCAGCATTTT; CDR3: CASSQDINNQPQHF
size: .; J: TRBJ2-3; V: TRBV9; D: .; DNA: TGTGCCAGCAGCGTAGGGGCAGCAGCAGATACGCAGTATTTT; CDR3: CASSVGAAADTQYF
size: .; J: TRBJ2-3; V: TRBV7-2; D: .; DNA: TGTGCCAGCAGCTCAACAGGAAACACAGATACGCAGTATTTT; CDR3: CASSSTGNTDTQYF
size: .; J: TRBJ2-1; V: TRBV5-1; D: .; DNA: TGCGCCAGCAGCTTAGACCCCGCTAGTGATGAGCAGTTCTTC; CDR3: CASSLDPASDEQFF
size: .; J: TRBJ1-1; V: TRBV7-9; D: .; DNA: TGTGCCAGCAGCCACGGGGACGCTGGGGCTTTCTTT; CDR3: CASSHGDAGAFF
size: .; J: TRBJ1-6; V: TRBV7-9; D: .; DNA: TGTGCCAGCAGCCCCGACAGGATTTCACCCCTCCACTTT; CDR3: CASSPDRISPLHF
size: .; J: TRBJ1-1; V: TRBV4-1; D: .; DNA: TGCGCCAGCAGCCAAGAGCGGGTTACGGTTGAAGCTTTCTTT; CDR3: CASSQERVTVEAFF
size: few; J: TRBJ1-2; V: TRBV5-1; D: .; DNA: TGCGCCAGCAGCCCCGGTAGGGGGAATGGCTATGGCTACACCTTC; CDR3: CASSPGRGNGYGYTF
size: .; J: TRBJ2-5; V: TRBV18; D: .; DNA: TGTGCCAGCTCACCATTCGTGGAGACCCAGTACTTC; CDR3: CASSPFVETQYF
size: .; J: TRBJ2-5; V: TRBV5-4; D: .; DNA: TGTGCCAGCAAGGGGAAGGTGGAAGAGACCCAGTACTTC; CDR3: CASKGKVEETQYF
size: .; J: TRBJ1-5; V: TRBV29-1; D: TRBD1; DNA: TGCAGCGTTGAGTGGGACAGGGATCAGCCCCAGCATTTT; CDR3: CSVEWDRDQPQHF
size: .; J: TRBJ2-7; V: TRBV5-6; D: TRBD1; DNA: TGTGCCAGCAGCCGACAGGGGACCTCCTACGAGCAGTACTTC; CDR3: CASSRQGTSYEQYF
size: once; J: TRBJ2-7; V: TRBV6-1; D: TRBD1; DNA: TGTGCCAGCAGTGAAGATTGGGGACAGGGCTCCTACGAGCAGTACTTC; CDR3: CASSEDWGQGSYEQYF
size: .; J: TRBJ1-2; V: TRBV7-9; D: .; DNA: TGTGCCAGCAGCTTATCGCCGGTCCCGGACACCTTC; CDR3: CASSLSPVPDTF
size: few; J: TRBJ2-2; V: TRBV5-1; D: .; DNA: TGCGCCAGCAGCCCGGGACTGTTCACCGGGGAGCTGTTTTTT; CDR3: CASSPGLFTGELFF
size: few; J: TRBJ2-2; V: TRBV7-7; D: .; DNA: TGTGCTAGCAGCCCGGGGCCCGAGAACACCGGGGAGCTGTTTTTT; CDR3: CASSPGPENTGELFF
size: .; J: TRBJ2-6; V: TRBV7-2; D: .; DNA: TGTGCCAGCAGGTTCACCGGGACGAACGGGCTCGCTTTC; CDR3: CASRFTGTNGLAF
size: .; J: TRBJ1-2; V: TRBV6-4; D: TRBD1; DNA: TGTGCCAGCAGGAAGGACAGGGGGACTTTTGGCGGCTACACCTTC; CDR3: CASRKDRGTFGGYTF